Listed here are 18 T cell receptor beta chains from one sample, sequenced in a study of hypomethylating agent response in myelodysplastic syndrome (dated by TCRdb to the early 2020s). Libraries were built with the immunoSEQ multiplex PCR assay. TCRdb stores this immuneACCESS table with in-frame sequences only. Part of the clones is absent; in the studies checked, under half of the shortfall reflects unresolved V genes, and no reason is known for the rest. The sample table records 6,000 to 8,000 clones; 65% to 85% of these occur just once. The ten largest clones take up over 20% of the sample. Here the sequenced sample was bone marrow, taken before or after starting hypomethylating agent treatment for myelodysplastic syndrome (not recorded which). These receptors were taken from a human donor with myelodysplastic syndrome.

This sequence joins TRBV15 and TRBJ2-2; TRBD1 might be the D (6 bases). The CDR3 sequence is 17 residues long. Trimming stripped 1 base from V and 7 bases from J, with 19 bases between. Germline lookup yields CDR1 LNHNV and CDR2 YYDKDF (reference sequence). CDR3 sequence: CATSRAWPGAVSGELFF. The CDR3 coding sequence is TGTGCCACCAGCAGAGCTTGGCCAGGGGCTGTGAGCGGGGAGCTGTTTTTT.

The CDR3 coding sequence is TGTGCCAGCAGCTTGTTGAGGCGAAGCTCCTACAATGAGCAGTTCTTC. Its translation is CASSLLRRSSYNEQFF. V and J are TRBV5-6 and TRBJ2-1; D is unclear. The CDR3 sequence is 16 residues long. Trimming shortened V by 1 base and J by 0 bases, and 11 bases separated the two germline ends. Germline loops: CDR1 SGHDT, CDR2 YYEEEE.

In its sample, this clone was seen once. V and J are TRBV7-8 and TRBJ2-3; no firm D call. Trimming removed 2 bases at V and 6 bases at J, with 9 bases between. Germline V gene sequence: CDR1 SGHVS, CDR2 FQNEAQ. The CDR3 length is 13 residues. The CDR3 DNA is TGTGCCAGCAGCTTACCCGCTCCCGATACGCAGTATTTT. Protein product: CASSLPAPDTQYF.

The chain is built from TRBV6-5 and TRBJ2-7, with TRBD1 matching over 7 bases. V lost 7 bases, J lost 2 bases, and 8 bases stayed unmatched. From germline, CDR1 is MNHEY and CDR2 SVGAGI. This CDR3 has 14 amino acids. CDR3 sequence (DNA): TGTGCCAGCACCCTAGGGCAGGGGGCCTACGAGCAGTACTTC. This gives the protein CASTLGQGAYEQYF.

This clone is a singleton in its sample. V usage is TRBV10-3 and J usage is TRBJ1-3; 7 positions agree with TRBD1. Germline lookup yields CDR1 ENHRY and CDR2 SYGVKD. Trimming removed 0 bases from V and 0 bases from J; junction bases left unmatched: 8. The CDR3 loop spans 18 amino acids. CDR3: CAISESTGQITSGNTIYF. For the CDR3, the DNA is TGTGCCATCAGTGAGTCAACGGGACAGATAACCTCTGGAAACACCATATATTTT.

The V gene is TRBV7-3, the J gene TRBJ2-1; D perhaps matches TRBD2 (6 bases). V was cut by 0 bases and J by 6 bases, with 18 bases left in between. CDR1 and CDR2 (germline): SGHTA, FQGTGA. This CDR3 has 17 amino acids. In nucleotides, the CDR3 is TGTGCCAGCAGCTTAACGAGGGCGGGGAAGCGGCCCAATGAGCAGTTCTTC. The encoded protein is CASSLTRAGKRPNEQFF.

The CDR3 sequence: CSARDTSYEQYF. The CDR3 coding sequence is TGCAGCGCCCGGGACACCTCCTACGAGCAGTACTTC. This sequence joins TRBV29-1 and TRBJ2-7; TRBD1 is a possible D gene (6 bases). The CDR3 sequence is 12 residues long. V lost 7 bases and J lost 0, with 10 bases in between. Germline V gene lookup returns CDR1 SQVTM and CDR2 ANQGSEA.

The J gene is TRBJ1-1, the V gene TRBV9; 7 bases are a match to TRBD1. This CDR3 is 14 amino acids long. The V and J ends lost 2 bases and 3 bases, in that order; junction bases with no gene match: 4. Germline V gene lookup returns CDR1 SGDLS and CDR2 YYNGEE. The CDR3 is CASSVEGTDTEAFF. The CDR3 DNA is TGTGCCAGCAGCGTGGAAGGGACAGACACTGAAGCTTTCTTT.

This clone has just a few counts. The chain has TRBV18 and TRBJ1-3; D perhaps matches TRBD1 (5 bases). Trimming stripped 2 bases from V and 0 bases from J, with 26 bases between. This CDR3 has 21 amino acids. Germline V gene sequence: CDR1 KGHSH, CDR2 LQKENI. The CDR3 protein is CASSPFPLPSPQGGSGNTIYF. CDR3 DNA: TGTGCCAGCTCACCATTCCCATTACCGAGTCCTCAGGGTGGCTCTGGAAACACCATATATTTT.

The chain couples TRBV5-5 to TRBJ2-2, with 7 bases matching TRBD2. Per germline, CDR1 SGHKS and CDR2 YYEKEE (reference sequence). V trimming: 1 base; J trimming: 4 bases; junction bases outside the gene matches: 13. The CDR3 length is 18 residues. CDR3 DNA: TGTGCCAGCAGCTTGAGTCAGTGGGGGGGAGTAAGCACCGGGGAGCTGTTTTTT. Protein sequence: CASSLSQWGGVSTGELFF. Combining the CDR3 with reference TRBV5-5 and TRBJ2-2 gives the whole variable domain DAGVTQSPTHLIKTRGQQVTLRCSPISGHKSVSWYQQVLGQGPQFIFQYYEKEERGRGNFPDRFSARQFPNYSSELNVNALLLGDSALYLCASSLSQWGGVSTGELFFGEGSRLTVL.

This chain links TRBV7-9 with TRBJ2-2; no clear D. The germline V and J ends were trimmed by 5 bases and 3 bases, with 4 bases remaining between them. Germline CDR1 reads SEHNR; CDR2 reads FQNEAQ (reference sequence). This CDR3 spans 12 amino acids. CDR3 sequence: CASSQDTGELFF. CDR3 DNA sequence: TGTGCCAGCAGCCAAGACACCGGGGAGCTGTTTTTT. Complete variable domain (other parts from reference TRBV7-9 and TRBJ2-2): DTGVSQNPRHKITKRGQNVTFRCDPISEHNRLYWYRQTLGQGPEFLTYFQNEAQLEKSRLLSDRFSAERPKGSFSTLEIQRTEQGDSAMYLCASSQDTGELFFGEGSRLTVL.

The V gene is TRBV5-4, the J gene TRBJ1-1; possible D gene TRBD1, 6 bases. Germline values: CDR1 SGHNT, CDR2 YYREEE (reference sequence). This CDR3 is built from 14 residues. V dropped 4 bases and J dropped 5 bases, with 15 bases sitting between them. CDR3 sequence reads: CASSPGQRQTEAFF. The CDR3 DNA reads as TGTGCCAGCAGCCCCGGACAGAGGCAAACTGAAGCTTTCTTT. The full variable domain, with the rest looked up from reference TRBV5-4 and TRBJ1-1, is ETGVTQSPTHLIKTRGQQVTLRCSSQSGHNTVSWYQQALGQGPQFIFQYYREEENGRGNFPPRFSGLQFPNYSSELNVNALELDDSALYLCASSPGQRQTEAFFGQGTRLTVV.

The CDR3 nucleotides read TGTGCCAGCAGGTATAGCGGGGGACCCATCTACGAGCAGTACTTC. It codes for CASRYSGGPIYEQYF. The chain combines TRBV27 with TRBJ2-7, with 9 bases aligning to TRBD2. The CDR3 spans 15 residues. The trim removed 6 bases at V and 3 bases at J, leaving 9 bases unmatched. Germline V gives CDR1 MNHEY, CDR2 SMNVEV (reference sequence).

The chain links TRBV19 to TRBJ2-2, with D possibly TRBD2 on 5 matching bases. CDR3 length: 13 residues. Germline assignment: CDR1 LNHDA and CDR2 SQIVND (reference sequence). V was shortened by 6 bases and J by 6 bases, with 11 bases between the two germline ends. CDR3 loop: CASSTERAGELFF. CDR3 sequence (DNA): TGTGCCAGTAGCACCGAGAGGGCCGGGGAGCTGTTTTTT.

The rearrangement joins TRBV27 to TRBJ2-7, with TRBD1 matching over 7 bases. CDR3 size: 13 residues. V dropped 8 bases and J dropped 2; count of bases not matched to a gene: 6. Per the germline V gene, CDR1 is MNHEY and CDR2 is SMNVEV (reference sequence). The CDR3, as DNA: TGTGCCAGCTCACGGGACAGAACCTACGAGCAGTACTTC. This gives the protein CASSRDRTYEQYF.

The rearrangement uses TRBV11-2 and TRBJ1-2, with TRBD1 matching over 7 bases. V was pared by 4 bases and J by 6 bases, with 11 bases of the junction left unmatched. The CDR3 has 15 residues. Per germline, CDR1 SGHAT and CDR2 FQNNGV. CDR3 nucleotides: TGTGCCAGCAGCTCCGTTCGGGAGACAGGGAATGGCTACACCTTC. Translated, it gives CASSSVRETGNGYTF.

This chain joins TRBV5-8 and TRBJ1-3; the D is unclear. This CDR3 is built from 15 residues. Trimming left V 0 bases short and J 0 bases short, with 7 bases between. CDR1 and CDR2 from the germline V gene are SGHTS and YDEGEE. CDR3 sequence reads: CASSLGGFSGNTIYF. Here the CDR3 DNA reads TGTGCCAGCAGCTTGGGAGGGTTCTCTGGAAACACCATATATTTT.

The genes are TRBV6-1 and TRBJ1-2; D possibly corresponds to TRBD1 (5 bases). The V gene lost 7 bases and the J gene lost 8 bases, with 17 bases spanning the gap. The CDR3 sequence is 13 residues long. Germline CDR1 reads MNHNS; CDR2 reads SASEGT. In DNA, the CDR3 is TGTGCCAGCACCCGTGGTAGGGGCGAGGGCTACACCTTC. Encoded protein: CASTRGRGEGYTF.